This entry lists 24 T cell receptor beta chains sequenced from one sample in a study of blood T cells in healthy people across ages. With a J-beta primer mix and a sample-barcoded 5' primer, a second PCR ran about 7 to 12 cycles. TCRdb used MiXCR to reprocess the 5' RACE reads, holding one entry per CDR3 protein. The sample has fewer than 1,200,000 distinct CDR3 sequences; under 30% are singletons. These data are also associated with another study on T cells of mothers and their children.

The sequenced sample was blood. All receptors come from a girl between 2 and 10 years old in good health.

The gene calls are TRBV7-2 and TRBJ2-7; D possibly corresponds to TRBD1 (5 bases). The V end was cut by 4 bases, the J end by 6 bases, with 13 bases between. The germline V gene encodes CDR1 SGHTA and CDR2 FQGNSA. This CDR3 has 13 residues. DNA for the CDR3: TGTGCCAGCAGCTCATCTTATGGGGCCGAGCAGTACTTC. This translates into CASSSSYGAEQYF.

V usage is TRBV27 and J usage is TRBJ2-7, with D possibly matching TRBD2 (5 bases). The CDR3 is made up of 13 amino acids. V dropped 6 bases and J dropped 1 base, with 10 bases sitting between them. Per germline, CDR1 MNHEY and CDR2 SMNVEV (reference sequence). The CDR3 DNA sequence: TGTGCCAGCAGCAAGGACTTATCCTACGAGCAGTACTTC. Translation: CASSKDLSYEQYF.

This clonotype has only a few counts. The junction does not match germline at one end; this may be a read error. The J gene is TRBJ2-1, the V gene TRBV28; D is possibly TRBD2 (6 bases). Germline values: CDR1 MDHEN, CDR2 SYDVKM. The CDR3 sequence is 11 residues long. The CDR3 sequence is CGTGAYNEQFF. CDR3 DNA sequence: TGCGGGACGGGGGCCTACAATGAGCAGTTCTTC.

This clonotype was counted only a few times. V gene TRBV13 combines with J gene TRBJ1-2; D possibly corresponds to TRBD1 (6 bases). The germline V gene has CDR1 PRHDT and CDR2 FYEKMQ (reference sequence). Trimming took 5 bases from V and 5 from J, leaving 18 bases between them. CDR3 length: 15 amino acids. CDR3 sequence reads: CASSRPGALSYGYTF. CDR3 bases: TGTGCCAGCAGCCGTCCAGGGGCTCTGAGTTATGGCTACACCTTC.

The CDR3 reads CASSIPGSTDTQYF. In DNA form, the CDR3 reads TGTGCCAGTAGTATCCCAGGTAGCACAGATACGCAGTATTTT. The chain couples TRBV19 to TRBJ2-3; D is ambiguous. V dropped 3 bases and J dropped 0 bases, with 7 bases sitting between them. Germline V lookup: CDR1 LNHDA, CDR2 SQIVND (reference sequence). This CDR3 is 14 amino acids long.

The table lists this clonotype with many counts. The CDR3 sequence is CASSLSSAGDYEQYF. The CDR3 DNA reads TGTGCCAGCAGTTTATCATCGGCAGGGGACTACGAGCAGTACTTC. This chain uses TRBV28 with TRBJ2-7, with D tentatively TRBD1 (6 bases). Germline V gives CDR1 MDHEN, CDR2 SYDVKM. The V and J ends lost 1 base and 3 bases respectively, with 13 bases between them. This CDR3 contains 15 residues.

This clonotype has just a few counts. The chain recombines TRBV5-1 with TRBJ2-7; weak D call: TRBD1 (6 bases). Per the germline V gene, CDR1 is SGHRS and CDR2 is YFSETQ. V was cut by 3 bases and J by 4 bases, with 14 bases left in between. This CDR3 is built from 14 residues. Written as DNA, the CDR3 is TGCGCCAGCAGCTCGCAGGACAGCTTGTACGAGCAGTACTTC. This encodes CASSSQDSLYEQYF.

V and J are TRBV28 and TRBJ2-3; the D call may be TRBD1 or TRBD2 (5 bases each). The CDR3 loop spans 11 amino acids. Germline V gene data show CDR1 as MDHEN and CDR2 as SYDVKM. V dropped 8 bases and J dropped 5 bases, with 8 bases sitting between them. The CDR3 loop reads CASGDGDTQYF. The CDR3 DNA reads TGTGCCAGCGGGGACGGAGATACGCAGTATTTT.

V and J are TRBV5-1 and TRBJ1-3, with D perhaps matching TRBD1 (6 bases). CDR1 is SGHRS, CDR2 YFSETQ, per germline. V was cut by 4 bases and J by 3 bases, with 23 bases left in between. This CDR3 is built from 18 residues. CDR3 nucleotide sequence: TGCGCCAGCAGCGCATCTTCCGGGACAACTCACTTTGGAAACACCATATATTTT. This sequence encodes CASSASSGTTHFGNTIYF.

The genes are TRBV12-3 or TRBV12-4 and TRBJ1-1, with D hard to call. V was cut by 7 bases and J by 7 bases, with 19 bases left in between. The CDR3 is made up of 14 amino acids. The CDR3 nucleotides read TGTGCCAGCACCTCATCGGGTGCCGCCTTTGAAGCTTTCTTT. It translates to CASTSSGAAFEAFF.

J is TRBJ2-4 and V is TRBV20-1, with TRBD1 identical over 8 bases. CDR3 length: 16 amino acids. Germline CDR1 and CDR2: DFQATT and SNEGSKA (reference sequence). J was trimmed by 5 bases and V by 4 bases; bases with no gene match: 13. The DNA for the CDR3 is TGCAGTGCTAAAAATTATGACAGGGGATTGGAAAACATTCAGTACTTC. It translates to CSAKNYDRGLENIQYF.

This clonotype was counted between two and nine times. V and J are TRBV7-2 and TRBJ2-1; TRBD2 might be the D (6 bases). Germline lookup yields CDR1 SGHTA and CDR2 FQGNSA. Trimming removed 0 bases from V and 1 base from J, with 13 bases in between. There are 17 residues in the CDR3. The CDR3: CASSLALTSRSYNEQFF. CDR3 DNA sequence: TGTGCCAGCAGCTTAGCGCTTACTAGCCGATCCTACAATGAGCAGTTCTTC.

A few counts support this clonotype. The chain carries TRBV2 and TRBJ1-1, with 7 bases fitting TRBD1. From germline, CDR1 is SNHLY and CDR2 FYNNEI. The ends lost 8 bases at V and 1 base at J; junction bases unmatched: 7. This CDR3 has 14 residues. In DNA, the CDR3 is TGTGCCAGCCGAGGGACAGAAAGGAACACTGAAGCTTTCTTT. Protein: CASRGTERNTEAFF.

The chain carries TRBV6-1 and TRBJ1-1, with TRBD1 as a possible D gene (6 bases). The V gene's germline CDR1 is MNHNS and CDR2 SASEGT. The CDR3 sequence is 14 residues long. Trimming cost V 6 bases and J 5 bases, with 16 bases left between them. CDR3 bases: TGTGCCAGCAGACATACAGGGATGAGAACTGAAGCTTTCTTT. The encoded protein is CASRHTGMRTEAFF.

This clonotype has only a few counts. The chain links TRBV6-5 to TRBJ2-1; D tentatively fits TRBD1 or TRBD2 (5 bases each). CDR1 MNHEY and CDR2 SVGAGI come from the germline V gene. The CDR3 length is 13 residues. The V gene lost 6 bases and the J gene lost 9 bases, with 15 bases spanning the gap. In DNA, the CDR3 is TGTGCCAGCAGACCTTCCACTAGGGGTGAGCAGTTCTTC. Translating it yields CASRPSTRGEQFF.

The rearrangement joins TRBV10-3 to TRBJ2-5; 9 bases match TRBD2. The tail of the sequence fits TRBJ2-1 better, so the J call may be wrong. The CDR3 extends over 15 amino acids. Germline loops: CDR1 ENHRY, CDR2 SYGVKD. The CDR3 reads CAITPETSGKSEQFF. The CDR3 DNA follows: TGTGCCATAACCCCCGAGACTAGCGGAAAGAGTGAGCAGTTCTTC.

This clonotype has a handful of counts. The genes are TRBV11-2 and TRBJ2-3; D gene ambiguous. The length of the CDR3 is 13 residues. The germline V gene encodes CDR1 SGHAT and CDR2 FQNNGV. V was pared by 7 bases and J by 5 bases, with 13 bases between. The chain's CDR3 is CASTKIRVDTQYF. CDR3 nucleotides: TGTGCCAGCACCAAAATACGGGTAGATACGCAGTATTTT.

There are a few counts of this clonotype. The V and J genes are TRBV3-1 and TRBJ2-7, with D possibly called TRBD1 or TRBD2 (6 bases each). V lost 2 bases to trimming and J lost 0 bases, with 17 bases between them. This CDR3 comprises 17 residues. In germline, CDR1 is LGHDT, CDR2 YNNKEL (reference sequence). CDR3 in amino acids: CASSQSGAVFSSYEQYF. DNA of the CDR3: TGTGCCAGCAGCCAATCGGGGGCCGTCTTTAGCTCCTACGAGCAGTACTTC.

This CDR3 is CAISGRSDQPQHF. CDR3 bases: TGTGCCATCAGTGGCAGATCCGATCAGCCCCAGCATTTT. The rearrangement links TRBV10-3 to TRBJ1-5; no definite D call. The CDR3 extends over 13 amino acids. Germline V gene lookup returns CDR1 ENHRY and CDR2 SYGVKD. V was clipped by 4 bases and J by 5 bases, with 9 bases between them.

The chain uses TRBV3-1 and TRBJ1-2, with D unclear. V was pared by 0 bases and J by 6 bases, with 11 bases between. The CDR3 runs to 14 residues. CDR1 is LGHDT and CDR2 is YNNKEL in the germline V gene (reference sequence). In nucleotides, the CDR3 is TGTGCCAGCAGCCAAGACGCATTTACCCATGGCTACACCTTC. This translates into CASSQDAFTHGYTF.

CDR3 sequence (DNA): TGTGCCAGCAGCCCGGGACAGGGGCCACCAAGCCCTGGAAACACCATATATTTT. This gives the protein CASSPGQGPPSPGNTIYF. The chain joins TRBV11-2 to TRBJ1-3; 10 nucleotides agree with TRBD1. This CDR3 has 18 amino acids. Germline values: CDR1 SGHAT, CDR2 FQNNGV. Trimming removed 5 bases from V and 2 bases from J; junction bases left unmatched: 12.

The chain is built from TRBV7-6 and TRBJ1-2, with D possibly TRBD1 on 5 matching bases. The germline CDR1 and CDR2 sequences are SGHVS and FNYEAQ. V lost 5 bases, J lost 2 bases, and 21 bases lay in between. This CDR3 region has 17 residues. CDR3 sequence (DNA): TGTGCCAGCAGCCCCACGGGATCGACAGCCCCGAACTATGGCTACACCTTC. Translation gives CASSPTGSTAPNYGYTF.

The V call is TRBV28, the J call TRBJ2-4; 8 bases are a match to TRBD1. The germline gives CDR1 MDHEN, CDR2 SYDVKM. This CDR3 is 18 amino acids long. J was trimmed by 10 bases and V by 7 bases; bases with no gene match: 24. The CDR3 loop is CASIGRTGRFSQVLIQYF. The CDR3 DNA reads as TGTGCCAGCATAGGTCGGACAGGGAGGTTTTCCCAAGTTTTGATTCAGTACTTC.

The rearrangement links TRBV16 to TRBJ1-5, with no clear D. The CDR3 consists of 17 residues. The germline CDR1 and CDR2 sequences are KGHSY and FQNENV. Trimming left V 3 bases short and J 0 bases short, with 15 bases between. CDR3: CASSHLGGGYSNQPQHF. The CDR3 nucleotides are TGTGCCAGCAGCCACCTGGGAGGTGGATATAGCAATCAGCCCCAGCATTTT.